The present entry profiles one TCR beta chain with its context. This sample is drawn from a study of cytomegalovirus exposure and HLA in healthy donors. The CDR3 has 11 amino acids. Trimming removed 8 bases from V and 4 bases from J, with 6 bases in between. Germline loops: CDR1 SEHNR, CDR2 FQNEAQ (reference sequence). Assay: immunoSEQ multiplex PCR; the TCRdb copy retains only in-frame clones and omits some. Of some 64,000 clones detected, 90% to 97% appear once; the ten largest clones hold more than 0.9%. J is TRBJ1-5 and V is TRBV7-9, with TRBD1 as a possible D gene (5 bases). The sample consisted of PBMCs. The TCR sequence derives from a woman between 18 and 29 years old in good health and CMV-seronegative. The DNA of the CDR3 is TGTGCCAGCGGGGGGAATCAGCCCCAGCATTTT. It specifies CASGGNQPQHF.